A selection of T cell receptor beta chains follows, all from one sample in a study of OX40 agonist ivuxolimab in advanced cancers. Measured with immunoSEQ multiplex PCR; TCRdb has only the in-frame clones, and not every one. Among 50,000 to 85,000 clones listed, around 84% were seen once. The material sequenced was CD4+ or CD8+ T cells sorted from blood, taken in a trial of the OX40 agonist ivuxolimab. The receptors shown here come from an adult with an advanced solid tumor such as melanoma, head and neck, liver or kidney cancer. The CDR3 runs from the conserved cysteine through the conserved F or W. Fields, in order: D gene, clone size, J gene, V gene, CDR3 protein, CDR3 DNA. A D gene is named only where the DNA matches it firmly. Clone size is not always given. Where it is, it says once, few, many or a class for expanded clones.

d_gene: NA
abundance: NA
j_gene: TRBJ2-5
v_gene: TRBV7-3
CDR3aa: CASSETGTQETQYF
CDR3nt: TGTGCCAGCAGCGAGACGGGGACTCAAGAGACCCAGTACTTC

d_gene: NA
abundance: NA
j_gene: TRBJ2-7
v_gene: TRBV9
CDR3aa: CASSVEVHSYEQYF
CDR3nt: TGTGCCAGCAGCGTAGAGGTTCACTCCTACGAGCAGTACTTC

d_gene: NA
abundance: few
j_gene: TRBJ2-3
v_gene: TRBV18
CDR3aa: CASSPDGRDTDTQYF
CDR3nt: TGTGCCAGCTCACCGGATGGCAGGGACACAGATACGCAGTATTTT

d_gene: TRBD1
abundance: NA
j_gene: TRBJ1-2
v_gene: TRBV7-2
CDR3aa: CASNKRVRQTGGNYGYTF
CDR3nt: TGTGCCAGCAACAAAAGGGTACGCCAGACAGGGGGCAACTATGGCTACACCTTC

d_gene: NA
abundance: NA
j_gene: TRBJ1-4
v_gene: TRBV29-1
CDR3aa: CSVEEGEKLFF
CDR3nt: TGCAGCGTTGAAGAAGGGGAAAAACTGTTTTTT

d_gene: NA
abundance: few
j_gene: TRBJ2-5
v_gene: TRBV18
CDR3aa: CASSTEETQYF
CDR3nt: TGTGCCAGCTCAACAGAGGAGACCCAGTACTTC

d_gene: TRBD2
abundance: few
j_gene: TRBJ2-7
v_gene: TRBV30
CDR3aa: CAWSVSGLDSSYEQYF
CDR3nt: TGTGCCTGGAGTGTATCGGGACTAGATAGCTCCTACGAGCAGTACTTC

d_gene: NA
abundance: once
j_gene: TRBJ2-1
v_gene: TRBV29-1
CDR3aa: CSVDGRASYNEQFF
CDR3nt: TGCAGCGTTGACGGCAGGGCGAGCTACAATGAGCAGTTCTTC

d_gene: TRBD1
abundance: few
j_gene: TRBJ1-5
v_gene: TRBV7-2
CDR3aa: CASSVNRGEPQHF
CDR3nt: TGTGCCAGCAGCGTAAACAGGGGTGAGCCCCAGCATTTT

d_gene: TRBD1
abundance: once
j_gene: TRBJ2-7
v_gene: TRBV5-6
CDR3aa: CASSLEAGGYYEQYF
CDR3nt: TGTGCCAGCAGCTTGGAAGCAGGGGGATACTACGAGCAGTACTTC

d_gene: NA
abundance: NA
j_gene: TRBJ1-3
v_gene: TRBV9
CDR3aa: CASKKNGGPGNTIYF
CDR3nt: TGTGCCAGTAAAAAGAATGGGGGTCCTGGAAACACCATATATTTT

d_gene: TRBD1
abundance: NA
j_gene: TRBJ1-4
v_gene: TRBV5-1
CDR3aa: CASSFGDSSNEKLFF
CDR3nt: TGCGCCAGCAGCTTTGGGGACAGCTCTAATGAAAAACTGTTTTTT

d_gene: NA
abundance: NA
j_gene: TRBJ2-7
v_gene: TRBV9
CDR3aa: CASSPDAGGIYEQYF
CDR3nt: TGTGCCAGCAGCCCCGACGCAGGCGGGATCTACGAGCAGTACTTC

d_gene: NA
abundance: NA
j_gene: TRBJ2-7
v_gene: TRBV14
CDR3aa: CASSQKPGEFYEQYF
CDR3nt: TGTGCCAGCAGCCAAAAGCCAGGGGAATTCTACGAGCAGTACTTC

d_gene: NA
abundance: NA
j_gene: TRBJ1-2
v_gene: TRBV2
CDR3aa: CASSGTEWNYGYTF
CDR3nt: TGTGCCAGCAGTGGTACAGAATGGAACTATGGCTACACCTTC

d_gene: NA
abundance: NA
j_gene: TRBJ2-1
v_gene: TRBV18
CDR3aa: CASSPRAFLVLGNEQFF
CDR3nt: TGTGCCAGCTCACCGAGGGCGTTTCTGGTACTCGGCAATGAGCAGTTCTTC

d_gene: NA
abundance: NA
j_gene: TRBJ1-2
v_gene: TRBV7-2
CDR3aa: CASSFAGNFGYTF
CDR3nt: TGTGCCAGCAGCTTCGCAGGGAATTTTGGCTACACCTTC

d_gene: TRBD1
abundance: once
j_gene: TRBJ1-3
v_gene: TRBV7-8
CDR3aa: CASSRGTGGSGNTIYF
CDR3nt: TGTGCCAGCAGCAGGGGGACAGGGGGGTCTGGAAACACCATATATTTT

d_gene: NA
abundance: NA
j_gene: TRBJ2-3
v_gene: TRBV7-2
CDR3aa: CASSLIDTQYF
CDR3nt: TGTGCCAGCAGCTTAATAGATACGCAGTATTTT

d_gene: NA
abundance: few
j_gene: TRBJ1-2
v_gene: TRBV6-4
CDR3aa: CASSPSAGAVYGYTF
CDR3nt: TGTGCCAGCAGCCCGTCAGCGGGGGCTGTCTATGGCTACACCTTC

d_gene: NA
abundance: few
j_gene: TRBJ1-1
v_gene: TRBV14
CDR3aa: CASSPKGTEAFF
CDR3nt: TGTGCCAGCAGCCCCAAGGGTACTGAAGCTTTCTTT

d_gene: NA
abundance: NA
j_gene: TRBJ2-4
v_gene: TRBV4-2
CDR3aa: CASSQARGKENIQYF
CDR3nt: TGTGCCAGCAGCCAAGCCCGGGGCAAAGAAAACATTCAGTACTTC

d_gene: NA
abundance: NA
j_gene: TRBJ1-3
v_gene: TRBV6-5
CDR3aa: CASWKNSGNTIYF
CDR3nt: TGTGCCAGCTGGAAGAACTCTGGAAACACCATATATTTT

d_gene: NA
abundance: NA
j_gene: TRBJ2-7
v_gene: TRBV5-1
CDR3aa: CASSLEEGAIYEQYF
CDR3nt: TGCGCCAGCAGCCTTGAGGAGGGGGCGATCTACGAGCAGTACTTC

d_gene: TRBD2
abundance: NA
j_gene: TRBJ2-7
v_gene: TRBV6-5
CDR3aa: CASTSSGGTYEQYF
CDR3nt: TGTGCCAGCACCTCTAGCGGGGGAACATACGAGCAGTACTTC

d_gene: TRBD1
abundance: NA
j_gene: TRBJ1-5
v_gene: TRBV28
CDR3aa: CASSLPTGIGQPQHF
CDR3nt: TGTGCCAGCAGTTTGCCGACAGGGATTGGTCAGCCCCAGCATTTT

d_gene: NA
abundance: NA
j_gene: TRBJ1-4
v_gene: TRBV7-2
CDR3aa: CASSLVGAFEKLFF
CDR3nt: TGTGCCAGCAGCTTAGTGGGGGCCTTTGAAAAACTGTTTTTT

d_gene: NA
abundance: NA
j_gene: TRBJ2-5
v_gene: TRBV5-1
CDR3aa: CASSSVGAQETQYF
CDR3nt: TGCGCCAGCAGCTCGGTAGGGGCTCAGGAGACCCAGTACTTC

d_gene: TRBD1
abundance: medium-sized
j_gene: TRBJ2-2
v_gene: TRBV5-1
CDR3aa: CASSLGDRDTGELFF
CDR3nt: TGCGCCAGCAGCTTGGGGGACAGGGACACCGGGGAGCTGTTTTTT

d_gene: NA
abundance: NA
j_gene: TRBJ2-5
v_gene: TRBV7-3
CDR3aa: CASSLTRGGRSETQYF
CDR3nt: TGTGCCAGCAGCTTAACGAGAGGGGGGCGTTCAGAGACCCAGTACTTC

d_gene: TRBD2
abundance: NA
j_gene: TRBJ2-7
v_gene: TRBV18
CDR3aa: CASSPSSGGGEQYF
CDR3nt: TGTGCCAGCTCACCATCTAGCGGGGGAGGCGAGCAGTACTTC

d_gene: TRBD1
abundance: NA
j_gene: TRBJ1-5
v_gene: TRBV6-1
CDR3aa: CASSEATGPTQPQHF
CDR3nt: TGTGCCAGCAGTGAAGCGACAGGGCCCACTCAGCCCCAGCATTTT